This T cell receptor (beta chain) was identified during a study of Ad26.COV2.S vaccination and SARS-CoV-2 variants. The treatment here: around 19 received Ad26.COV2.S at low or high dose, single or two shots; about 5 received placebo; per-sample allocation not given. Specimens were obtained on day 63 following the first vaccine or placebo injection. This CDR3 comprises 16 residues. The V and J ends lost 4 bases and 5 bases respectively, with 19 bases between them. Per the germline V gene, CDR1 is SGHRS and CDR2 is YFSETQ. Generated by immunoSEQ multiplex PCR, the TCRdb table keeps only in-frame clones and is missing some. The sample includes approximately 420,000 clones, about 85% of them seen just once.

V gene TRBV5-1 combines with J gene TRBJ2-1; the D gene could be TRBD1 or TRBD2 (5 bases each). The specimen was peripheral blood, collected in a trial of Ad26.COV2.S vaccine versus placebo. The TCR originated in a person between 18 and 60 years old who received the Ad26.COV2.S COVID-19 vaccine or a placebo. The chain's CDR3 is CASSSGPQGANNEQFF. CDR3 nucleotide sequence: TGCGCCAGCAGCAGTGGACCCCAGGGAGCAAACAATGAGCAGTTCTTC. Looking up the rest from reference TRBV5-1 and TRBJ2-1 gives the full variable domain: KAGVTQTPRYLIKTRGQQVTLSCSPISGHRSVSWYQQTPGQGLQFLFEYFSETQRNKGNFPGRFSGRQFSNSRSEMNVSTLELGDSALYLCASSSGPQGANNEQFFGPGTRLTVL.